A single sample is the source of the 10 T cell receptor beta chains below, sequenced in a study of blood T cell repertoires in COVID-19. Measured with immunoSEQ multiplex PCR; TCRdb has only the in-frame clones, and not every one. The table records about 200,000 clones, 89% of them present only once. The sequenced sample was PBMCs or T cells enriched from blood (not recorded which). Receptors originate from a woman younger than 35 who had recovered from COVID-19.

Note on this clone: Different DNA sequences within this sample yield the same CDR3. The rearrangement joins TRBV18 to TRBJ1-1, with unresolved D. Per germline, CDR1 KGHSH and CDR2 LQKENI. This CDR3 has 13 amino acids. Trimming shortened V by 3 bases and J by 1 base, and 6 bases separated the two germline ends. CDR3 amino acids: CASSPAENTEAFF. CDR3 nucleotides: TGTGCCAGCTCACCGGCAGAGAACACTGAAGCTTTCTTT.

The rearrangement joins TRBV7-2 to TRBJ2-5; TRBD1 aligns across 9 bases. J lost 1 base, V lost 6 bases, and 9 bases had no gene match. CDR1 SGHTA and CDR2 FQGNSA come from the germline V gene. This CDR3 spans 16 amino acids. CDR3 in amino acids: CASSPGTGLGQETQYF. The CDR3, as DNA: TGTGCCAGCAGTCCCGGGACAGGGCTGGGCCAAGAGACCCAGTACTTC. The full variable domain, with the rest looked up from reference TRBV7-2 and TRBJ2-5, is GAGVSQSPSNKVTEKGKDVELRCDPISGHTALYWYRQSLGQGLEFLIYFQGNSAPDKSGLPSDRFSAERTGGSVSTLTIQRTQQEDSAVYLCASSPGTGLGQETQYFGPGTRLLVL.

The V gene is TRBV3-1 (or the pseudogene TRBV3-2), the J gene TRBJ2-3; 11 nucleotides align to TRBD2. The CDR3 is 20 amino acids. J lost 2 bases, V lost 4 bases, and 17 bases had no gene match. The germline gives CDR1 LGHDT, CDR2 YNNKEL (reference sequence). CDR3 coding DNA: TGTGCCAGCAGCCCCGGGTCTAGCGGGGGGCCTATACAACTCACAGATACGCAGTATTTT. Protein sequence: CASSPGSSGGPIQLTDTQYF.

The rearrangement uses TRBV27 and TRBJ1-1; TRBD1 might be the D (6 bases). V lost 6 bases, J lost 11 bases, and 13 bases lay in between. This CDR3 has 11 residues. From germline, CDR1 is MNHEY and CDR2 SMNVEV (reference sequence). In DNA, the CDR3 is TGTGCCAGCAGGGAAGGGACAATTGCTTTCTTT. Protein product: CASREGTIAFF.

About this clone: The junction departs from germline at one end; a sequencing error may be responsible. V gene TRBV6-5 combines with J gene TRBJ2-7; perhaps TRBD1 as D (6 bases). Looked up from germline, CDR1 is MNHEY and CDR2 is SVGAGI. CDR3 length equals 11 residues. The CDR3 protein is CASSLSRDTSF. In DNA form, the CDR3 reads TGTGCCAGCAGCCTAAGCCGGGACACCTCTTTC.

V is TRBV21-1 and J is TRBJ2-4; TRBD2 was called by the table and not checked on the DNA. TRBV21-1 is labeled a pseudogene. The CDR3 has 15 amino acids. The CDR3 spells CASTQGALAKNIQYF. Written as DNA, the CDR3 is TGTGCCAGCACCCAAGGAGCCCTAGCCAAAAACATTCAGTACTTC.

This clone was seen once. The chain combines TRBV5-1 with TRBJ2-7; 10 nucleotides agree with TRBD1. The germline V gene has CDR1 SGHRS and CDR2 YFSETQ. The CDR3 has 14 amino acids. V lost 6 bases, J lost 8 bases, and 11 bases stayed unmatched. The CDR3 is CASTPPGTGEKQYF. Written as DNA, the CDR3 is TGCGCCAGCACCCCCCCCGGGACAGGGGAGAAGCAGTACTTC. Supplemented by reference TRBV5-1 and TRBJ2-7, the full variable domain reads KAGVTQTPRYLIKTRGQQVTLSCSPISGHRSVSWYQQTPGQGLQFLFEYFSETQRNKGNFPGRFSGRQFSNSRSEMNVSTLELGDSALYLCASTPPGTGEKQYFGPGTRLTVT.

CDR3 sequence: CASSLMGLRRHYSPLHF. The CDR3 DNA follows: TGTGCCAGCAGTTTAATGGGGCTGCGACGCCACTATTCACCCCTCCACTTT. The chain has TRBV27 and TRBJ1-6; perhaps TRBD1 as D (5 bases). This CDR3 has 17 amino acids. Germline lookup yields CDR1 MNHEY and CDR2 SMNVEV (reference sequence). V was cut by 2 bases and J by 8 bases, with 19 bases left in between.

Here the CDR3 DNA reads TGTGCCAGCAGTGAAAACGGTTACTATGGCTACACCTTC. This encodes CASSENGYYGYTF. The V call is TRBV2, the J call TRBJ1-2, with unresolved D. Trimming removed 2 bases at V and 3 bases at J, with 7 bases between. Germline CDR1 SNHLY, CDR2 FYNNEI. The CDR3 is made up of 13 amino acids.

The genes are TRBV24-1 and TRBJ1-4; TRBD1 matches at 7 bases. The V and J ends lost 7 bases and 2 bases, in that order; junction bases with no gene match: 3. The CDR3 extends over 14 amino acids. The germline V gene has CDR1 KGHDR and CDR2 SFDVKD. CDR3 nucleotide sequence: TGTGCCACCAGCCCGGGACAGACTAATGAAAAACTGTTTTTT. The encoded protein is CATSPGQTNEKLFF.